The clone carrying this TCR beta chain occurred many times. Its antigen is still unknown. A quantitative 5'-RACE method, one with molecular barcodes, was used to make TCR beta libraries. TCRdb re-called the 5' RACE reads through MiXCR, storing one row per CDR3 protein. The sample includes fewer than 450,000 distinct CDR3 sequences, 15% to 20% of them seen just once. These data are taken from a study of CD8 T cells in ankylosing spondylitis. Broader study findings: Reportedly, significant enrichment of disease-linked clones occurred in matched ankylosing spondylitis synovial fluid. Ankylosing spondylitis blood appeared to be characterized by a TCR beta motif of 8 or 9 highly homologous variants.

This TCR came from a male donor with ankylosing spondylitis. The sequencing sample was made of blood, either unsorted or a sorted T cell fraction (not recorded which).

CDR3 sequence: CAISEVEGTNTEAFF. In DNA, the CDR3 is TGTGCCATCAGTGAGGTCGAGGGGACAAACACTGAAGCTTTCTTT. The rearrangement links TRBV10-3 to TRBJ1-1; D may be TRBD1 (6 bases). The CDR3 extends over 15 amino acids. Germline CDR1 ENHRY, CDR2 SYGVKD. The V end lost 2 bases, the J end lost 2 bases, and 12 bases lay between the germline ends.